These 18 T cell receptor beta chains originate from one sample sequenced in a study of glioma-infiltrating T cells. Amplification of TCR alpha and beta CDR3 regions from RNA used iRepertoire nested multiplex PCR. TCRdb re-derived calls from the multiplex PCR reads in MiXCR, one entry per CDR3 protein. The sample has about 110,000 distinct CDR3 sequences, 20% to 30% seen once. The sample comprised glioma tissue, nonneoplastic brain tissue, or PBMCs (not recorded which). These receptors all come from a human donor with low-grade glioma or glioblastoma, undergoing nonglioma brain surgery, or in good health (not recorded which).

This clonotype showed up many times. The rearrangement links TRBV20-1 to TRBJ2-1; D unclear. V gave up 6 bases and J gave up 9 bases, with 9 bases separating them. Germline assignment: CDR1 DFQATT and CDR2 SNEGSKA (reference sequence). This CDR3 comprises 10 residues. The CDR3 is CSAGRSEQFF. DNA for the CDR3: TGCAGTGCAGGCAGGAGTGAGCAGTTCTTC.

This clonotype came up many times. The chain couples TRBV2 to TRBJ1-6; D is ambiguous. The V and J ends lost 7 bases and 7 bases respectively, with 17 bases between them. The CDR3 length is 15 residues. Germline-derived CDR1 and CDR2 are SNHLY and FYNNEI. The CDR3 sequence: CASTRIGQENSPLHF. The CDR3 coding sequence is TGTGCCAGCACCCGGATAGGGCAGGAAAATTCACCCCTCCACTTT.

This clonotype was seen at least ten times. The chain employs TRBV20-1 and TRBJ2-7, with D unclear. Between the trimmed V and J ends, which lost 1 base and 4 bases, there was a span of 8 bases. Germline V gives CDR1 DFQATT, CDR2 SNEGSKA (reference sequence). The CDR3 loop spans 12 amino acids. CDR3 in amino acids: CSARAQAYEQYF. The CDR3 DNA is TGCAGTGCTAGAGCCCAGGCTTACGAGCAGTACTTC.

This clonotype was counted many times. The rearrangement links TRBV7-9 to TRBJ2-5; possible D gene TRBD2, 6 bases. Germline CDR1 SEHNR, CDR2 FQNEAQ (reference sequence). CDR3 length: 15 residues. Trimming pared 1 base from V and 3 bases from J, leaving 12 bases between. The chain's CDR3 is CASSLERLVKETQYF. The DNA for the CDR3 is TGTGCCAGCAGCTTAGAGCGACTAGTAAAAGAGACCCAGTACTTC.

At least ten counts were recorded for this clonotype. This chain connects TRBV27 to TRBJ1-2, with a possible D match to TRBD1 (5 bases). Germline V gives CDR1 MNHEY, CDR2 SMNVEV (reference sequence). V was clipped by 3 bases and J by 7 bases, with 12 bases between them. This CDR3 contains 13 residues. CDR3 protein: CASSFRALGGYTF. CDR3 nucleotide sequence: TGTGCCAGCAGTTTCAGGGCCCTGGGTGGCTACACCTTC.

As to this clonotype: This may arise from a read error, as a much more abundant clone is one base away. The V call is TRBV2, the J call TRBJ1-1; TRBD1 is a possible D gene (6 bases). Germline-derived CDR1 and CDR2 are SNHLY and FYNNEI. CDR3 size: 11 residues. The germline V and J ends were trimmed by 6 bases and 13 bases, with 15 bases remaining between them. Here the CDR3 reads CASSATGLGFF. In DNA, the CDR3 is TGTGCCAGCAGCGCTACAGGGTTAGGTTTCTTT.

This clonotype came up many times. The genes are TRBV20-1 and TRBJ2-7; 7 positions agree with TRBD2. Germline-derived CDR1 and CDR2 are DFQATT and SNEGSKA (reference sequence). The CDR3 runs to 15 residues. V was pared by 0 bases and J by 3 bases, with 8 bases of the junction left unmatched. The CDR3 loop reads CSARDRASGIYEQYF. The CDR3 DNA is TGCAGTGCTAGAGATCGGGCTAGCGGCATCTACGAGCAGTACTTC.

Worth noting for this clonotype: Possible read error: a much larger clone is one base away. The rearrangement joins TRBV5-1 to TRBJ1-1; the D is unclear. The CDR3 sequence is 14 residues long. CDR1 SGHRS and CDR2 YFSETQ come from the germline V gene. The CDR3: CDSSPTTVSAEAFF. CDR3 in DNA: TGCGACAGCAGCCCTACTACAGTATCGGCTGAAGCTTTCTTT.

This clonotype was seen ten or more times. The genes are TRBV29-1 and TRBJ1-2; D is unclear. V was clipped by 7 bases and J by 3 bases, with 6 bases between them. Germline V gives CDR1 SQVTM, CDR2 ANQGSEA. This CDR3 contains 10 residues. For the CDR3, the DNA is TGCAGCGCTGGGGACTATGGCTACACCTTC. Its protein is CSAGDYGYTF.

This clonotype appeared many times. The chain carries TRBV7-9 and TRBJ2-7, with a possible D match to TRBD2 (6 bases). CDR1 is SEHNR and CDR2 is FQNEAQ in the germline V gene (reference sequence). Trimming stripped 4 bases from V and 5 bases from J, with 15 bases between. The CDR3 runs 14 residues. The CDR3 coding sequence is TGTGCCAGCAGCTCCATCGGGACTCACCACGAGCAGTACTTC. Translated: CASSSIGTHHEQYF.

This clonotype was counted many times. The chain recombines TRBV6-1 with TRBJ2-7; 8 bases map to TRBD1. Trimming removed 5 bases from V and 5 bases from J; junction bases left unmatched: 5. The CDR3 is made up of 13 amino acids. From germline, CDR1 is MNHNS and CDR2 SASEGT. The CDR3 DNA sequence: TGTGCCAGCAGTTATTACAGGGGGGACGAGCAGTACTTC. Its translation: CASSYYRGDEQYF.

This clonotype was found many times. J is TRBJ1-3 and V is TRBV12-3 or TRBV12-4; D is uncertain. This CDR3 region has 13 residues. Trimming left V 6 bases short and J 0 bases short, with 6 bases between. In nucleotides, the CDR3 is TGTGCCAGCAGGCAAATCTCTGGAAACACCATATATTTT. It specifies CASRQISGNTIYF.

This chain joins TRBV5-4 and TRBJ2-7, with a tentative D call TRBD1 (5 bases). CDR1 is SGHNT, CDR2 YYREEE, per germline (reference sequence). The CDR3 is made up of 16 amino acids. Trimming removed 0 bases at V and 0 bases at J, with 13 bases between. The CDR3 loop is CASSLVFTGNSYEQYF. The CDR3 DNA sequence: TGTGCCAGCAGCTTGGTATTCACAGGTAACTCCTACGAGCAGTACTTC.

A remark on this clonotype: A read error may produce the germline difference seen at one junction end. Here the CDR3 reads CSASARVSGVPPDKQYF. The CDR3 DNA follows: TGCAGTGCCAGTGCCAGAGTATCAGGGGTTCCCCCAGATAAGCAGTATTTT. The chain couples TRBV20-1 to TRBJ2-3; TRBD1 might be the D (6 bases). The CDR3 covers 17 residues. Germline CDR1 DFQATT, CDR2 SNEGSKA (reference sequence).

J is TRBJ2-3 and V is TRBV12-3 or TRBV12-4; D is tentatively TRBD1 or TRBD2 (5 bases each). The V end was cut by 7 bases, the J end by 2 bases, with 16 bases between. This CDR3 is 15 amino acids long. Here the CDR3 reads CASTLPTDYTDTQYF. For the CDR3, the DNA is TGTGCCAGCACCCTGCCGACAGACTACACAGATACGCAGTATTTT.

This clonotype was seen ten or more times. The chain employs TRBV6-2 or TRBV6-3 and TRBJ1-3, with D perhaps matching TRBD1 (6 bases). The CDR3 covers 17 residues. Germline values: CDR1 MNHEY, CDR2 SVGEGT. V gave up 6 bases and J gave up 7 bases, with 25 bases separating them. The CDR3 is CASRPTDRGTFGNTIYF. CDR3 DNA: TGTGCCAGCAGACCGACGGACAGAGGAACGTTCGGGAACACCATATATTTT.

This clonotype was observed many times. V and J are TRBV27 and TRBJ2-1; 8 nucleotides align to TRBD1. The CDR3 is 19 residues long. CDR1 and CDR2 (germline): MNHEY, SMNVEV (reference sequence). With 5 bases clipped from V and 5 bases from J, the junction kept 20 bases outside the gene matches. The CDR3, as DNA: TGTGCCAGCAGTCCCCGGGACTCAATCGAAGGGGACAGGAACAATGAGCAGTTCTTC. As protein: CASSPRDSIEGDRNNEQFF.

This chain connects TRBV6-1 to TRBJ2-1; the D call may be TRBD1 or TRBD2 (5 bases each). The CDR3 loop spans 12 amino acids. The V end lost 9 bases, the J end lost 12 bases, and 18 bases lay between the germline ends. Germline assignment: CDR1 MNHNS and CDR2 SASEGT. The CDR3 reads CASQGATRGQFF. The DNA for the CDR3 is TGTGCCAGTCAGGGAGCCACCCGCGGGCAGTTCTTC.